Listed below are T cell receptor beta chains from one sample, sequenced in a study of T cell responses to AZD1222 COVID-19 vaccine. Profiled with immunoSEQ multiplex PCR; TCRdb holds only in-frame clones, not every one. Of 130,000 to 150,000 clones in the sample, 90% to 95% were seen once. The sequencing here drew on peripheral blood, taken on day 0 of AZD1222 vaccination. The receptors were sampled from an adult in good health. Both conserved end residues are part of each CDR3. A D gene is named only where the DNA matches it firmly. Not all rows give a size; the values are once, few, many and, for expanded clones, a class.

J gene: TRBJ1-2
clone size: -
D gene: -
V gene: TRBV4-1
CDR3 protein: CASSLTGGFGYTF
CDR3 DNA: TGCGCCAGCAGCCTTACGGGGGGCTTTGGCTACACCTTC

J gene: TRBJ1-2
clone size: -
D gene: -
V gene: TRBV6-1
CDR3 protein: CASSEEAGLNYGYTF
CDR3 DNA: TGTGCCAGCAGTGAAGAGGCAGGGCTAAACTATGGCTACACCTTC

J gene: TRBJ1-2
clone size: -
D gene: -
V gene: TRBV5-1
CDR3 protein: CASSLGGQGYGYTF
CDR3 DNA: TGCGCCAGCAGCTTGGGGGGCCAAGGCTATGGCTACACCTTC

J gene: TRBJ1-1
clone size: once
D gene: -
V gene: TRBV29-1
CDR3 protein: CSVDGQVNTEAFF
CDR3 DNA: TGCAGCGTTGATGGTCAGGTAAACACTGAAGCTTTCTTT

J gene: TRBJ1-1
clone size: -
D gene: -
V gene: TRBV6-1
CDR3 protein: CASSDRGRLNTEAFF
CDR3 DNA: TGTGCCAGCAGTGACCGCGGACGTCTGAACACTGAAGCTTTCTTT

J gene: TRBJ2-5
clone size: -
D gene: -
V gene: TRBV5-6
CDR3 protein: CASSFRTQQETQYF
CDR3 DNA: TGTGCCAGCAGCTTTCGGACGCAGCAAGAGACCCAGTACTTC

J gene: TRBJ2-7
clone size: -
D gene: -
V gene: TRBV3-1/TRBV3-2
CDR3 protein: CASEDYNYEQYF
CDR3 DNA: TGTGCCAGCGAAGACTACAACTACGAGCAGTACTTC

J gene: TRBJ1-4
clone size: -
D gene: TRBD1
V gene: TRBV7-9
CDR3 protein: CASSYGDRGNEKLFF
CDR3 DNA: TGTGCCAGCAGCTATGGGGACAGGGGGAATGAAAAACTGTTTTTT

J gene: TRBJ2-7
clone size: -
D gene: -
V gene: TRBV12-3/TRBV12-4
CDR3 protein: CASSFGGLYEQYF
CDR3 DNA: TGTGCCAGCAGTTTTGGTGGTCTCTACGAGCAGTACTTC

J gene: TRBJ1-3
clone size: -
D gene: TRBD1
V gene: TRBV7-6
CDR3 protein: CASSPGQEGSGNTIYF
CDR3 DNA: TGTGCCAGCAGCCCCGGACAGGAAGGTTCTGGAAACACCATATATTTT

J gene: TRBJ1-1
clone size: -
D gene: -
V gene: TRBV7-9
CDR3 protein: CASSSGLGNTEAFF
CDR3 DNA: TGTGCCAGCAGCTCGGGACTCGGGAACACTGAAGCTTTCTTT

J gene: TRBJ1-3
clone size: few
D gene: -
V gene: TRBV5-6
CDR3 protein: CASSRVRGSGNTIYF
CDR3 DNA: TGTGCCAGCAGCCGCGTGAGGGGCTCTGGAAACACCATATATTTT

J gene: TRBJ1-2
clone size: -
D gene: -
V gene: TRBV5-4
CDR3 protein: CASSYPREGSGYTF
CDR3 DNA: TGTGCCAGCAGCTATCCCCGGGAAGGGTCAGGCTACACCTTC

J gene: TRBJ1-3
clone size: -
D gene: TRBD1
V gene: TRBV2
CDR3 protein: CASSGQTGQGGNTIYF
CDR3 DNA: TGTGCCAGCAGTGGTCAGACAGGGCAAGGTGGAAACACCATATATTTT

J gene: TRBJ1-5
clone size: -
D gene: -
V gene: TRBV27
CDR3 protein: CASSLRAGQAQHF
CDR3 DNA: TGTGCCAGCAGTCTGAGGGCCGGGCAGGCCCAGCATTTT

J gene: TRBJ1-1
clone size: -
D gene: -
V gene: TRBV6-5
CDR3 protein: CASSPRNFQDTEAFF
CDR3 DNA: TGTGCCAGCAGTCCCCGGAATTTTCAGGACACTGAAGCTTTCTTT

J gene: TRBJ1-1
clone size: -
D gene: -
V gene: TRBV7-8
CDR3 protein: CASSPRRQSGAFF
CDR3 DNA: TGTGCCAGCAGCCCACGTAGGCAGTCGGGAGCTTTCTTT

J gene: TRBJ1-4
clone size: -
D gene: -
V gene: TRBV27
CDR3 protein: CASSLSGSATNEKLFF
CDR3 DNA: TGTGCCAGCAGTTTATCAGGATCTGCAACTAATGAAAAACTGTTTTTT

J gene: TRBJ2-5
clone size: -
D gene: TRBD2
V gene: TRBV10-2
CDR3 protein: CASTRGWVTGGPEETQYF
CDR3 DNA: TGCGCCAGCACCCGAGGGTGGGTAACGGGAGGGCCGGAGGAGACCCAGTACTTC

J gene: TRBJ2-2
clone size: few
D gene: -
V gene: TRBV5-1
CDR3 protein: CASSVGQNTGELFF
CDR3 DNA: TGCGCCAGCAGCGTGGGACAGAACACCGGGGAGCTGTTTTTT

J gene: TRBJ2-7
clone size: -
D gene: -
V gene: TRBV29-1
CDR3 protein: CSVEGKYAGDSYEQYF
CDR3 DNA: TGCAGCGTTGAAGGAAAGTACGCAGGTGACTCCTACGAGCAGTACTTC

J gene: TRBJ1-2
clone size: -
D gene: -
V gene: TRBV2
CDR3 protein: CASSVGSNYGYTF
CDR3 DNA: TGTGCCAGCAGTGTGGGGAGTAACTATGGCTACACCTTC

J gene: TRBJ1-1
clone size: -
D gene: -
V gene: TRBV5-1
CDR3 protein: CASSLRQGGTEAFF
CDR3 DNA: TGCGCCAGCAGCTTGAGGCAGGGTGGGACTGAAGCTTTCTTT

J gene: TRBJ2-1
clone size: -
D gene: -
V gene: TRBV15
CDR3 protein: CATSLRGNEQFF
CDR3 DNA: TGTGCCACCAGCCTCAGAGGGAATGAGCAGTTCTTC

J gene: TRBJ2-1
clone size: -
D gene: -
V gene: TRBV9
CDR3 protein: CASSVSGTSSYNEQFF
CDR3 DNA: TGTGCCAGCAGCGTATCGGGGACGAGCTCCTACAATGAGCAGTTCTTC

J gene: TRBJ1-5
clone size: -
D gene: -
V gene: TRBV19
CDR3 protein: CASSIRGNNQPQHF
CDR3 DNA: TGTGCCAGTAGTATACGGGGGAACAATCAGCCCCAGCATTTT

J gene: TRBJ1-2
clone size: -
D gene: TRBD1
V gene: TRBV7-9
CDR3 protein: CASSSWDRGRGGYTF
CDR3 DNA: TGTGCCAGCAGCTCGTGGGACAGGGGGCGAGGAGGCTACACCTTC

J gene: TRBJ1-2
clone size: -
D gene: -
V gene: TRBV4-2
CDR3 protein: CASSPRGGEGYTF
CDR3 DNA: TGTGCCAGCAGCCCCCGGGGGGGTGAAGGCTACACCTTC

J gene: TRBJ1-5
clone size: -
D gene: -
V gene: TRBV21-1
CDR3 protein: CANPTYTGHSNQPQHF
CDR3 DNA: TGTGCCAACCCCACCTATACGGGGCATAGCAATCAGCCCCAGCATTTT

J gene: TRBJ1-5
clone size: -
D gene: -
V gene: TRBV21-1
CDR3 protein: CAPVGQPQHF
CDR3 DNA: TGTGCCCCCGTAGGTCAGCCCCAGCATTTT

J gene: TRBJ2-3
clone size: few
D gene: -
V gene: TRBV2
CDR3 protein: CASTPDSYTDTQYF
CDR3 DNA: TGTGCCAGCACGCCGGACAGCTACACAGATACGCAGTATTTT

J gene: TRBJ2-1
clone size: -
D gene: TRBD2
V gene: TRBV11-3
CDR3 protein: CASSPRGGSSYNEQFF
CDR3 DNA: TGTGCCAGCAGCCCCCGGGGAGGGAGCTCCTACAATGAGCAGTTCTTC

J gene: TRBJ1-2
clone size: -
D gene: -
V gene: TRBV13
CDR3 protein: CASSSLPGNYGYTF
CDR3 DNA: TGTGCCAGCAGCTCTCTCCCGGGTAACTATGGCTACACCTTC

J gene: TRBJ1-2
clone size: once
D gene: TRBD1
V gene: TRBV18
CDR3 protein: CASSPEGAASSNGYTF
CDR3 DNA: TGTGCCAGCTCACCCGAGGGGGCCGCATCTTCCAATGGCTACACCTTC

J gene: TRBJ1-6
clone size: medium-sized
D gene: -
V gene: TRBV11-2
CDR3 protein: CASSLGSGSYNSPLHF
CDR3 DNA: TGTGCCAGCAGCTTAGGGTCAGGGTCCTATAATTCACCCCTCCACTTT

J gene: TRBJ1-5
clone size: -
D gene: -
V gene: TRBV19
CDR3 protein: CASSKRQRSEPQHF
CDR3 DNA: TGTGCCAGTAGTAAGCGACAGCGGAGTGAGCCCCAGCATTTT

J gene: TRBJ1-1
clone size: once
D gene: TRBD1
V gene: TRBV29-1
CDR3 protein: CSVSRGLNTEAFF
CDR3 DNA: TGCAGCGTGAGCAGGGGGCTGAACACTGAAGCTTTCTTT

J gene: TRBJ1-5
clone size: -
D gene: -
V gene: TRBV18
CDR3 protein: CASSPTVSNQPQHF
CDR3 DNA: TGTGCCAGCTCACCGACAGTTAGCAATCAGCCCCAGCATTTT

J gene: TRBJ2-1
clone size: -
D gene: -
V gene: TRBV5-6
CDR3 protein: CASTTGIRGNEQFF
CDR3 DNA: TGTGCCAGCACAACAGGGATCAGGGGCAATGAGCAGTTCTTC

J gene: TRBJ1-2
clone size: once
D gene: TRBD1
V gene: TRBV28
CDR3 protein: CASSHAGTGGKNYGYTF
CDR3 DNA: TGTGCCAGCAGTCATGCCGGGACAGGGGGAAAAAACTATGGCTACACCTTC

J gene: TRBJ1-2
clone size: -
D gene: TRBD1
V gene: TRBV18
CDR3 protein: CASSPATGNFVYGYTF
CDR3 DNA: TGTGCCAGCTCACCAGCGACAGGGAACTTTGTTTATGGCTACACCTTC

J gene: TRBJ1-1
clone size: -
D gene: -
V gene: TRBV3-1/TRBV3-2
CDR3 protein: CASSQGNRREAFF
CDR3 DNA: TGTGCCAGCAGCCAAGGCAACCGACGTGAAGCTTTCTTT

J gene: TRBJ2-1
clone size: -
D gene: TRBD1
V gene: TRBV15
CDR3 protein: CATKSTGGSYNEQFF
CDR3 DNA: TGTGCCACCAAATCTACAGGGGGCTCCTACAATGAGCAGTTCTTC

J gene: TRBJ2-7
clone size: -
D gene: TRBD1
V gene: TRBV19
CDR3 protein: CASSIQGVDAQYF
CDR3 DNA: TGTGCCAGTAGTATACAGGGGGTGGACGCGCAGTACTTC

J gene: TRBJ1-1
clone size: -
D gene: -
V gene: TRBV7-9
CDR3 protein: CASSLGQKNTEAFF
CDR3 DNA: TGTGCCAGCAGCCTAGGACAGAAGAACACTGAAGCTTTCTTT